These 15 T cell receptor beta chains originate from one sample sequenced in a study of tumor and adjacent non-tumor tissue in lung cancer. The template was RNA from unsorted bulk tissue. This non-tumor lung sample came from over 3 cm beyond the tumor edge. The library came from three nested PCR rounds adapted from ARM-PCR protocols. TCRdb independently ran MiXCR on the multiplex PCR reads; one entry per CDR3 protein. The sample yields over 100,000 distinct CDR3 sequences, 60% to 80% seen once. The sequenced sample was distant non-tumor lung tissue. The receptors come from a man in his 60s with non-small cell lung cancer.

This clonotype showed up just a few times. Being one base from a much bigger clone, this may be a read error. The chain employs TRBV12-3 or TRBV12-4 and TRBJ2-7; maybe TRBD2 (6 bases). CDR3 length: 14 residues. The V end was cut by 5 bases, the J end by 5 bases, with 16 bases between. The CDR3 loop is CASSAGTCVDEQYF. The CDR3 DNA reads as TGTGCCAGCAGTGCCGGGACTTGCGTCGACGAGCAGTACTTC.

With respect to this clonotype: An end of the junction does not agree with germline; a read error may underlie this. The chain joins TRBV5-4 to TRBJ2-1, with 7 bases lining up with TRBD1. The V gene's germline CDR1 is SGHNT and CDR2 YYREEE (reference sequence). This CDR3 is 14 amino acids long. CDR3 amino acids: CASRVGGSYNDQSF. In DNA, the CDR3 is TGTGCCAGCAGGGTAGGGGGCTCCTACAATGATCAGTCCTTC.

Worth noting for this clonotype: At one end the junction does not follow the germline gene, possibly because of a read error. The DNA for the CDR3 is TGTGTCAGCACCGGACAGGCCGTCCAAGAGACCCAGTACTTC. As protein: CVSTGQAVQETQYF. The rearrangement links TRBV28 to TRBJ2-5; 7 nucleotides agree with TRBD1. From germline, CDR1 is MDHEN and CDR2 SYDVKM. CDR3 length: 14 amino acids.

This clonotype was counted ten times or more. The V call is TRBV6-1, the J call TRBJ1-5; 7 nucleotides align to TRBD1. CDR3 length: 17 residues. V lost 0 bases and J lost 0; bases outside the gene matches: 5. CDR1 and CDR2 (germline): MNHNS, SASEGT. The CDR3: CASSEATTGYSNQPQHF. The CDR3 bases are TGTGCCAGCAGTGAAGCCACGACAGGGTATAGCAATCAGCCCCAGCATTTT.

V gene TRBV5-4 combines with J gene TRBJ2-5; D is possibly TRBD2 (5 bases). Germline V CDR1 and CDR2: SGHNT, YYREEE (reference sequence). CDR3 length equals 16 residues. In DNA, the CDR3 is TGTGAAAGCAGTAAGAGTGGTGAGGGCATCCACGAGACCCAGTACTTC. Its protein is CESSKSGEGIHETQYF.

This clonotype was found a few times. With a much larger clone just one base away, this may be a read error. V gene TRBV29-1 combines with J gene TRBJ1-1; D is ambiguous. Germline V gene lookup returns CDR1 SQVTM and CDR2 ANQGSEA. This CDR3 is 15 amino acids long. The germline V and J ends were trimmed by 8 bases and 2 bases, with 21 bases remaining between them. The CDR3 DNA follows: TGCAGCATTTCCGGGTGGCTATCGGGCAACACTGAAGCTTTCTTT. Translation gives CSISGWLSGNTEAFF.

In the case of this clonotype: This clone may be a read error of a much larger clone one base away. The genes are TRBV2 and TRBJ1-4; D is unclear. This CDR3 region has 15 residues. Germline CDR1 SNHLY, CDR2 FYNNEI. In nucleotides, the CDR3 is TGTGCCAGCATTGAAGGTCGGGCCAGAAATGAAAAACTGTTTTTT. Translated, it gives CASIEGRARNEKLFF.

This clonotype was seen a few times. Its ends do not fully match the called genes, so a read error is possible. V is TRBV28 and J is TRBJ1-2, with 8 bases lining up with TRBD1. The CDR3 runs 13 residues. Looked up from germline, CDR1 is MDHEN and CDR2 is SYDVKM. The CDR3 bases are TGTGCCTGCAGTTTAGGAGGACAGGGAGGCTACACCTTC. Translating it yields CACSLGGQGGYTF.

This clonotype was seen ten or more times. The chain has TRBV7-9 and TRBJ2-5, with TRBD1 identical over 7 bases. Per germline, CDR1 SEHNR and CDR2 FQNEAQ (reference sequence). V trimming: 6 bases; J trimming: 2 bases; junction bases outside the gene matches: 3. The CDR3 extends over 13 amino acids. CDR3 sequence reads: CASRRGPQETQYF. CDR3 in DNA: TGTGCCAGCAGGAGGGGGCCACAAGAGACCCAGTACTTC.

As concerns this clonotype: A much larger clone lies a single base off, so this may be a read error. In nucleotides, the CDR3 is TGCAGCGTTGAACGGGGGGTTGCTGATACGCAGTATTTT. This sequence encodes CSVERGVADTQYF. This chain connects TRBV29-1 to TRBJ2-3; 7 bases are a match to TRBD2. The CDR3 extends over 13 amino acids. Trimming cost V 2 bases and J 6 bases; bases outside gene matches: 5. CDR1 is SQVTM, CDR2 ANQGSEA, per germline.

There are many counts of this clonotype. V is TRBV5-5 and J is TRBJ1-5; D gene uncertain. Per germline, CDR1 SGHKS and CDR2 YYEKEE (reference sequence). This CDR3 spans 13 amino acids. V was shortened by 0 bases and J by 5 bases, with 6 bases between the two germline ends. In nucleotides, the CDR3 is TGTGCCAGCAGCTTGGCTCTCTATCAGCCCCAGCATTTT. This encodes CASSLALYQPQHF. Using reference TRBV5-5 and TRBJ1-5 for the parts outside the CDR3, the full variable domain is DAGVTQSPTHLIKTRGQQVTLRCSPISGHKSVSWYQQVLGQGPQFIFQYYEKEERGRGNFPDRFSARQFPNYSSELNVNALLLGDSALYLCASSLALYQPQHFGDGTRLSIL.

The V and J genes are TRBV11-3 and TRBJ2-1; TRBD2 aligns across 7 bases. Germline V lookup: CDR1 SGHNT, CDR2 YENEEA. The CDR3 contains 16 residues. With V trimmed by 9 bases and J by 5 bases, 16 bases remained unmatched. DNA for the CDR3: TGTGCCAGAGGCTCATACTCGGGAGCGGGGAACAATGAGCAGTTCTTC. It translates to CARGSYSGAGNNEQFF.

The chain recombines TRBV6-5 with TRBJ2-3; TRBD2 is a possible D gene (6 bases). Germline V CDR1 and CDR2: MNHEY, SVGAGI. The length of the CDR3 is 18 residues. V was cut by 4 bases and J by 0 bases, with 20 bases left in between. The CDR3 region has the DNA TGTGCCAGCAGTTCCTCCCCCCCTAGCGAAGTTAGCACAGATACGCAGTATTTT. It specifies CASSSSPPSEVSTDTQYF.

On this clonotype: With a much larger clone just one base away, this may be a read error. This chain connects TRBV10-2 to TRBJ2-1; a possible D gene is TRBD2 (5 bases). The germline gives CDR1 WSHSY, CDR2 SAAADI. The CDR3 is 13 residues long. CDR3 sequence (DNA): TGCGCCAGCTCGTCAGGACCGGGGAGTGAGCAGTCCTTC. It encodes CASSSGPGSEQSF.

CDR3 nucleotide sequence: TGCGCCACTGGTCCCCGATCCCATGGCTACACCTTC. It yields the protein CATGPRSHGYTF. The chain employs TRBV10-1 and TRBJ1-2; D gene ambiguous. Trimming pared 10 bases from V and 6 bases from J, leaving 15 bases between. Germline V gene data show CDR1 as WNHNN and CDR2 as SYGVQD (reference sequence). The CDR3 length is 12 residues.